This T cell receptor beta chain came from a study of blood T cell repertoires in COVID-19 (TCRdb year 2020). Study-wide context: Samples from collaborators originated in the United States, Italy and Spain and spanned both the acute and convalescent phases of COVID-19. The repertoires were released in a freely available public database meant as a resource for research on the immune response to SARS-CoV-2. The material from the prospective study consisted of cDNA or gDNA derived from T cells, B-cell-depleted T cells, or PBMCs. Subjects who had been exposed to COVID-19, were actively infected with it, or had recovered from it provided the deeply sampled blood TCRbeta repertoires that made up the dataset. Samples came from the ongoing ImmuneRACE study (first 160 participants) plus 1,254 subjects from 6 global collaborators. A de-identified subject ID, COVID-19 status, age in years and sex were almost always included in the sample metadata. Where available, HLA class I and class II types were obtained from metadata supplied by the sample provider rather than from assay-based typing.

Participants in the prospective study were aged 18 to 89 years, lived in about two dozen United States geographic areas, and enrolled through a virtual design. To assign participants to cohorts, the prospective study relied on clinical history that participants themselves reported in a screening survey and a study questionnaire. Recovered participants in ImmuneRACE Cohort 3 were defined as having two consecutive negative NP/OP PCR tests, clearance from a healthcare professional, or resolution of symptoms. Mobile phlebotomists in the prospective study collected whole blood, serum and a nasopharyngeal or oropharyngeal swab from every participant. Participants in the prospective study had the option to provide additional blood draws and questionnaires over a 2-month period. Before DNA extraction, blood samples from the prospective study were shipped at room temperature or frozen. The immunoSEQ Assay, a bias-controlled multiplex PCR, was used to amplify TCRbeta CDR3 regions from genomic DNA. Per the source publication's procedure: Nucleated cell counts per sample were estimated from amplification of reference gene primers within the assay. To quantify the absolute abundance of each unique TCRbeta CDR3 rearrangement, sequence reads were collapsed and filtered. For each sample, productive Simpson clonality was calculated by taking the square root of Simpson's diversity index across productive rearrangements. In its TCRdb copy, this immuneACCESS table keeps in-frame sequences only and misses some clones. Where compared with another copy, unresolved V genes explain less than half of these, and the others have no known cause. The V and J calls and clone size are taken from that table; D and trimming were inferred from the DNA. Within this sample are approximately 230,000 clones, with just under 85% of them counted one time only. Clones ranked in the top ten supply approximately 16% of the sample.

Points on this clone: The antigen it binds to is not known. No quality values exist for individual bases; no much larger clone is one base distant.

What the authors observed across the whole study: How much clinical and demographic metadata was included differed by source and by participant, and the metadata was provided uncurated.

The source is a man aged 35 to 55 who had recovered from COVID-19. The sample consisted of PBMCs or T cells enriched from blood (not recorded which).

The nucleotides read TGTGCCAGCACTCCTGGGACAGGGCATGGCTACACCTTC. The encoded protein is CASTPGTGHGYTF. The chain joins TRBV5-4 to TRBJ1-2; 9 bases in the middle match TRBD1. Taken from cysteine to phenylalanine, the CDR3 has 13 residues. The retained sequence is limited to the CDR3, 39 bases, with the frame set at the first base. The junction shows trimming of 6 bases on V and 6 bases on J, and the gene matches do not reach 6 bases of it. The germline V gene encodes CDR1 SGHNT and CDR2 YYREEE (reference sequence).